This T cell receptor (beta chain) emerged from a study of beta chain features in type 1 diabetes. Across the whole study: Sorted cells, 107,917,701 in number, were examined across all samples.

TCRB transcripts that were expressed got sequenced, as all of the isolated RNA had been reverse transcribed. Some clones are missing from TCRdb's copy, which holds only in-frame ones; the method was immunoSEQ multiplex PCR. The data contain hundreds of thousands of clones, 15% to 20% of them singletons. The CDR3 runs 20 residues. The J segment lost 1 base and the V segment lost 2 bases, leaving 17 bases of the junction unmatched. The germline CDR1 and CDR2 sequences are MDHEN and SYDVKM. This sequence was found in a woman aged 18-29 years in good health. The chain carries TRBV28 and TRBJ2-3; 8 nucleotides line up with TRBD1. Sequenced material: naive CD4+ T cells from blood. The CDR3 nucleotides are TGTGCCAGCAGTTTAGGTGGCAGGGGGCTGACTCCCGCGGGCACAGATACGCAGTATTTT. Its translation: CASSLGGRGLTPAGTDTQYF.